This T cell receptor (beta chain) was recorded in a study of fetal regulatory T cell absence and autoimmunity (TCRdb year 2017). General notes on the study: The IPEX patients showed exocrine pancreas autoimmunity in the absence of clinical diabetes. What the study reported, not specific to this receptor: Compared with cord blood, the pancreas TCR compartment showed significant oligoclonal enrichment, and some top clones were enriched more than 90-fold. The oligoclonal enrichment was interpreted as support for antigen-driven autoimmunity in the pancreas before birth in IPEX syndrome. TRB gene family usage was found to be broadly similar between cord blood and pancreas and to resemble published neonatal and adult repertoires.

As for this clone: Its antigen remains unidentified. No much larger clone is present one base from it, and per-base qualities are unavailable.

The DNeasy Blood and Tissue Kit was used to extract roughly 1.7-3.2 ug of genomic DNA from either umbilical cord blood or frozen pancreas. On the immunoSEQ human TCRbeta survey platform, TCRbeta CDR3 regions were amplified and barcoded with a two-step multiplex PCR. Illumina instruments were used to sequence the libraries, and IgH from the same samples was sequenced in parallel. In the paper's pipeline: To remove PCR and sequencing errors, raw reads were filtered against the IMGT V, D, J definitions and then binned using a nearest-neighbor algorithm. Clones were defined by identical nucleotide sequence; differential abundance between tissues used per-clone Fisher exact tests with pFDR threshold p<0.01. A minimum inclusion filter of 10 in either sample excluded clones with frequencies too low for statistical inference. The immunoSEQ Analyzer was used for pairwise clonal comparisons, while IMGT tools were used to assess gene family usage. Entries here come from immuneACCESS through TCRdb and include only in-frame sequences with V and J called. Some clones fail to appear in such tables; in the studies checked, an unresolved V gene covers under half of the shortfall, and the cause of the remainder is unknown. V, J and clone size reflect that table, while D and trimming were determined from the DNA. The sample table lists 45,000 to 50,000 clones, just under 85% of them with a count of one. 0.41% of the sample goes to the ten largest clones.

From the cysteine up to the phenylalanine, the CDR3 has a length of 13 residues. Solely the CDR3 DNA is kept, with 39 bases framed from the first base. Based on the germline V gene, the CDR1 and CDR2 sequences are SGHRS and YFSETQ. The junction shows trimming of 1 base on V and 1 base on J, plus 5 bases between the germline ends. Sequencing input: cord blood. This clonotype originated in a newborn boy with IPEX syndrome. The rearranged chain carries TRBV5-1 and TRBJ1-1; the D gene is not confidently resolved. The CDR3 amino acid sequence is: CASSLRQNTEAFF. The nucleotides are TGCGCCAGCAGCTTGCGACAGAACACTGAAGCTTTCTTT.